These T cell receptor beta chains were read from a single sample in a study of T cell responses to AZD1222 COVID-19 vaccine. This table comes from immunoSEQ multiplex PCR, and its TCRdb copy is limited to in-frame clones, with some not included. This sample yields about 150,000 clones, of which about 93% are seen a single time; about 3.5% belongs to the top ten. The starting material was peripheral blood, obtained on day 0 of AZD1222 vaccination. The receptor set was obtained from an adult in good health. The CDR3 runs from the conserved cysteine through the conserved F or W. The order of the fields is J gene, V gene, clone size, D gene, CDR3 protein, CDR3 DNA. D genes are given only for firm matches. Not every row has a clone size; where given, it reads once, few, many or a size class.

j_call: TRBJ2-1; v_call: TRBV7-2; clone_size: -; d_call: TRBD2; cdr3_aa: CASSYPSTSGLSSYNEQFF; cdr3_nt: TGTGCCAGCAGCTACCCCTCCACTAGCGGCTTAAGCTCCTACAATGAGCAGTTCTTC
j_call: TRBJ2-5; v_call: TRBV27; clone_size: -; d_call: -; cdr3_aa: CASSWSTGLGTQYF; cdr3_nt: TGTGCCAGCAGTTGGTCCACAGGGCTAGGGACCCAGTACTTC
j_call: TRBJ1-2; v_call: TRBV30; clone_size: few; d_call: -; cdr3_aa: CAWRRYRAKKDGYTF; cdr3_nt: TGTGCCTGGAGACGTTACCGGGCCAAGAAGGACGGCTACACCTTC
j_call: TRBJ2-3; v_call: TRBV6-5; clone_size: -; d_call: -; cdr3_aa: CASGFGGEGTDTQYF; cdr3_nt: TGTGCCAGCGGCTTTGGGGGAGAGGGCACAGATACGCAGTATTTT
j_call: TRBJ2-7; v_call: TRBV2; clone_size: -; d_call: TRBD2; cdr3_aa: CASSDGRGFSYEQYF; cdr3_nt: TGTGCCAGCAGTGATGGGAGGGGTTTCTCCTACGAGCAGTACTTC
j_call: TRBJ1-2; v_call: TRBV29-1; clone_size: once; d_call: TRBD1; cdr3_aa: CSVERGQGAPANYGYTF; cdr3_nt: TGCAGCGTTGAAAGGGGACAGGGTGCCCCAGCTAACTATGGCTACACCTTC
j_call: TRBJ2-1; v_call: TRBV7-2; clone_size: once; d_call: -; cdr3_aa: CASSLGRGPGNEQFF; cdr3_nt: TGTGCCAGCAGCTTAGGACGGGGCCCGGGGAATGAGCAGTTCTTC
j_call: TRBJ1-1; v_call: TRBV27; clone_size: -; d_call: -; cdr3_aa: CASSPRTNMNTEAFF; cdr3_nt: TGTGCCAGCAGTCCCCGGACAAACATGAACACTGAAGCTTTCTTT
j_call: TRBJ2-5; v_call: TRBV27; clone_size: -; d_call: -; cdr3_aa: CASTRRGIDSETQYF; cdr3_nt: TGTGCCAGCACCCGCCGGGGAATAGATTCAGAGACCCAGTACTTC
j_call: TRBJ2-3; v_call: TRBV6-2/TRBV6-3; clone_size: -; d_call: TRBD2; cdr3_aa: CASSSKRGSTDTQYF; cdr3_nt: TGTGCCAGCAGTTCTAAGCGGGGAAGCACAGATACGCAGTATTTT
j_call: TRBJ2-3; v_call: TRBV9; clone_size: -; d_call: TRBD2; cdr3_aa: CASSTTAGNGGADTQYF; cdr3_nt: TGTGCCAGCAGCACCACCGCGGGTAACGGGGGGGCAGATACGCAGTATTTT
j_call: TRBJ2-6; v_call: TRBV18; clone_size: few; d_call: TRBD1; cdr3_aa: CASSEDLNTGAGANVLTF; cdr3_nt: TGTGCCAGCTCAGAAGACTTGAACACAGGGGCTGGGGCCAACGTCCTGACTTTC
j_call: TRBJ1-2; v_call: TRBV5-6; clone_size: few; d_call: TRBD1; cdr3_aa: CASSQDRDGYTF; cdr3_nt: TGTGCCAGCAGCCAGGACAGGGATGGCTACACCTTC
j_call: TRBJ2-2; v_call: TRBV9; clone_size: -; d_call: -; cdr3_aa: CASSPLGQGLTGELFF; cdr3_nt: TGTGCCAGCAGCCCTCTTGGGCAGGGCCTTACCGGGGAGCTGTTTTTT
j_call: TRBJ2-7; v_call: TRBV9; clone_size: -; d_call: TRBD2; cdr3_aa: CASSVEARGGSGSYEQYF; cdr3_nt: TGTGCCAGCAGCGTAGAGGCGAGGGGCGGGAGCGGTTCCTACGAGCAGTACTTC
j_call: TRBJ2-1; v_call: TRBV10-3; clone_size: -; d_call: TRBD1; cdr3_aa: CAISEPLGQGSNEQFF; cdr3_nt: TGTGCCATCAGTGAGCCTCTGGGACAGGGGTCCAATGAGCAGTTCTTC
j_call: TRBJ1-1; v_call: TRBV18; clone_size: -; d_call: -; cdr3_aa: CASSPTGLGAEAFF; cdr3_nt: TGTGCCAGCTCACCAACGGGGCTAGGGGCTGAAGCTTTCTTT
j_call: TRBJ1-3; v_call: TRBV30; clone_size: -; d_call: -; cdr3_aa: CAWSVGTGNTIYF; cdr3_nt: TGTGCCTGGAGTGTTGGGACTGGAAACACCATATATTTT
j_call: TRBJ1-6; v_call: TRBV28; clone_size: -; d_call: TRBD1; cdr3_aa: CASTSDRGTISYNSPLHF; cdr3_nt: TGTGCCAGCACCTCGGACAGGGGGACTATCTCCTATAATTCACCCCTCCACTTT
j_call: TRBJ1-2; v_call: TRBV11-2; clone_size: -; d_call: -; cdr3_aa: CASSLSGTFYGYTF; cdr3_nt: TGTGCCAGCAGCTTAAGTGGGACATTCTATGGCTACACCTTC
j_call: TRBJ1-2; v_call: TRBV4-3; clone_size: once; d_call: -; cdr3_aa: CASSQAFGWEDYGYTF; cdr3_nt: TGCGCCAGCAGCCAAGCGTTCGGGTGGGAGGACTATGGCTACACCTTC
j_call: TRBJ2-7; v_call: TRBV21-1; clone_size: -; d_call: -; cdr3_aa: CASSNKTDSLAGGILEQYF; cdr3_nt: TGTGCCAGCAGCAATAAAACGGACAGCTTAGCGGGAGGGATCCTCGAGCAGTACTTC
j_call: TRBJ1-1; v_call: TRBV6-4; clone_size: -; d_call: TRBD1; cdr3_aa: CASSVDRDPNTEAFF; cdr3_nt: TGTGCCAGCAGTGTCGACAGGGACCCAAACACTGAAGCTTTCTTT
j_call: TRBJ2-7; v_call: TRBV19; clone_size: -; d_call: -; cdr3_aa: CASSIAGDGTYEQYF; cdr3_nt: TGTGCCAGTAGTATAGCGGGGGACGGAACCTACGAGCAGTACTTC
j_call: TRBJ1-2; v_call: TRBV9; clone_size: -; d_call: -; cdr3_aa: CASSVYPRQDSF; cdr3_nt: TGTGCCAGCAGCGTATATCCGAGACAGGATTCCTTC
j_call: TRBJ2-7; v_call: TRBV5-4; clone_size: -; d_call: -; cdr3_aa: CASSLREALAEQYF; cdr3_nt: TGTGCCAGCAGCTTGCGTGAGGCTCTGGCCGAGCAGTACTTC
j_call: TRBJ2-7; v_call: TRBV18; clone_size: -; d_call: TRBD2; cdr3_aa: CASSRTSGRVGDYEQYF; cdr3_nt: TGTGCCAGCTCAAGGACTAGCGGGAGGGTGGGGGACTACGAGCAGTACTTC
j_call: TRBJ2-5; v_call: TRBV20-1; clone_size: -; d_call: TRBD2; cdr3_aa: CSASGLAVQETQYF; cdr3_nt: TGCAGTGCTAGTGGGCTAGCGGTCCAAGAGACCCAGTACTTC
j_call: TRBJ2-7; v_call: TRBV28; clone_size: -; d_call: -; cdr3_aa: CASSFRLGSYEQYF; cdr3_nt: TGTGCCAGCAGTTTTCGTCTGGGTAGCTACGAGCAGTACTTC
j_call: TRBJ2-1; v_call: TRBV5-1; clone_size: -; d_call: TRBD2; cdr3_aa: CASGPGLAGPNEQFF; cdr3_nt: TGCGCCAGCGGCCCGGGACTAGCGGGACCCAATGAGCAGTTCTTC
j_call: TRBJ2-7; v_call: TRBV11-3; clone_size: once; d_call: TRBD2; cdr3_aa: CASSLSGGTYEQYF; cdr3_nt: TGTGCCAGCAGCCTTTCCGGGGGGACCTACGAGCAGTACTTC
j_call: TRBJ2-7; v_call: TRBV5-5; clone_size: -; d_call: TRBD2; cdr3_aa: CASSLAGTSGNYEQYF; cdr3_nt: TGTGCCAGCAGCTTGGCCGGGACTAGCGGAAACTACGAGCAGTACTTC
j_call: TRBJ1-5; v_call: TRBV13; clone_size: -; d_call: -; cdr3_aa: CASSLQNQPQHF; cdr3_nt: TGTGCCAGCAGCTTACAGAATCAGCCCCAGCATTTT
j_call: TRBJ2-2; v_call: TRBV3-1/TRBV3-2; clone_size: few; d_call: -; cdr3_aa: CASSQEVWGAGRGTGELFF; cdr3_nt: TGTGCCAGCAGCCAAGAAGTTTGGGGAGCGGGTAGGGGCACCGGGGAGCTGTTTTTT
j_call: TRBJ2-2; v_call: TRBV29-1; clone_size: -; d_call: -; cdr3_aa: CSVVTIENTGELFF; cdr3_nt: TGCAGCGTCGTAACCATCGAAAACACCGGGGAGCTGTTTTTT
j_call: TRBJ1-1; v_call: TRBV7-2; clone_size: once; d_call: TRBD1; cdr3_aa: CASSATLQGGKAFF; cdr3_nt: TGTGCCAGCAGCGCTACTCTACAGGGGGGAAAGGCTTTCTTT
j_call: TRBJ2-3; v_call: TRBV7-2; clone_size: -; d_call: TRBD1; cdr3_aa: CASSLVGTVSFQDTQYF; cdr3_nt: TGTGCCAGCAGCTTAGTAGGGACAGTCTCCTTTCAGGATACGCAGTATTTT
j_call: TRBJ2-2; v_call: TRBV19; clone_size: few; d_call: TRBD2; cdr3_aa: CARLAWSTGELFF; cdr3_nt: TGTGCCAGACTAGCGTGGTCTACCGGGGAGCTGTTTTTT
j_call: TRBJ2-3; v_call: TRBV21-1; clone_size: -; d_call: -; cdr3_aa: CASSSQTRGSDGSTDTQYF; cdr3_nt: TGTGCCAGCAGCAGCCAGACTAGAGGTTCGGATGGTAGCACAGATACGCAGTATTTT
j_call: TRBJ1-4; v_call: TRBV6-5; clone_size: -; d_call: -; cdr3_aa: CASSKDGLPGEKLFF; cdr3_nt: TGTGCCAGCAGTAAGGACGGACTACCAGGGGAAAAACTGTTTTTT
j_call: TRBJ2-1; v_call: TRBV5-1; clone_size: -; d_call: -; cdr3_aa: CASSLADSPPYNEQFF; cdr3_nt: TGCGCCAGCAGCTTGGCGGACTCTCCACCCTACAATGAGCAGTTCTTC
j_call: TRBJ2-2; v_call: TRBV5-1; clone_size: few; d_call: TRBD2; cdr3_aa: CASSLAGRAANTGELFF; cdr3_nt: TGCGCCAGCAGCTTGGCCGGGAGGGCCGCGAACACCGGGGAGCTGTTTTTT
j_call: TRBJ1-2; v_call: TRBV5-4; clone_size: -; d_call: -; cdr3_aa: CASSGPNYGYTF; cdr3_nt: TGTGCCAGCAGTGGACCGAACTATGGCTACACCTTC
j_call: TRBJ1-5; v_call: TRBV19; clone_size: -; d_call: -; cdr3_aa: CASSALTGSNQPQHF; cdr3_nt: TGTGCCAGTAGTGCCCTTACAGGGTCCAATCAGCCCCAGCATTTT
j_call: TRBJ2-1; v_call: TRBV9; clone_size: -; d_call: -; cdr3_aa: CASSVERDQHNEQFF; cdr3_nt: TGTGCCAGCAGCGTAGAGAGGGACCAACACAATGAGCAGTTCTTC
j_call: TRBJ2-1; v_call: TRBV19; clone_size: -; d_call: -; cdr3_aa: CASRETASYNEQFF; cdr3_nt: TGTGCCAGTAGAGAGACAGCCTCCTACAATGAGCAGTTCTTC
j_call: TRBJ1-2; v_call: TRBV6-2/TRBV6-3; clone_size: -; d_call: -; cdr3_aa: CASSSIPGYTF; cdr3_nt: TGTGCCAGCAGTTCTATCCCGGGCTACACCTTC
j_call: TRBJ1-2; v_call: TRBV2; clone_size: -; d_call: -; cdr3_aa: CARRDGYTF; cdr3_nt: TGTGCCAGGCGAGATGGCTACACCTTC